These 30 T cell receptor beta chains were all obtained from the same sample, sequenced in a study of T cells in localized non-small cell lung cancer. TCRdb's table, derived via immunoSEQ multiplex PCR, lists solely in-frame clones and lacks some. The sample contains around 54,000 clones, approximately 90% of which appear only once. This sample comprised peripheral blood, obtained before any cancer treatment. The receptors derive from a male donor aged 60 or over with stage III squamous cell lung carcinoma.

The sample holds one count of this clone. V is TRBV6-1 and J is TRBJ2-5; D is ambiguous. V shed 5 bases and J shed 4 bases, with 5 bases lying between them. The CDR3 extends over 11 amino acids. CDR1 MNHNS and CDR2 SASEGT come from the germline V gene. The CDR3 nucleotides read TGTGCCAGCAGTAACAGAGAGACCCAGTACTTC. Protein sequence: CASSNRETQYF.

The rearrangement joins TRBV11-3 to TRBJ1-1; 7 positions match TRBD1. CDR1 SGHNT and CDR2 YENEEA come from the germline V gene. This CDR3 has 16 residues. Losses at the gene ends were 4 bases for V and 1 base for J; bases not matched to a gene: 9. DNA for the CDR3: TGTGCCAGCAGCTCAGGCCGACAGGGTTCGAACACTGAAGCTTTCTTT. Translating gives CASSSGRQGSNTEAFF.

This clone turned up a few times. The V and J genes are TRBV18 and TRBJ1-6; no clear D gene. The CDR3 spans 13 residues. CDR1 KGHSH and CDR2 LQKENI come from the germline V gene. V lost 2 bases and J lost 8, with 7 bases in between. This CDR3 reads CASSPGLDSPLHF. CDR3 DNA sequence: TGTGCCAGCTCACCAGGGTTGGATTCACCCCTCCACTTT.

This chain connects TRBV7-9 to TRBJ2-1, with 10 nucleotides matching TRBD2. Losses at the gene ends were 5 bases for V and 8 bases for J; bases not matched to a gene: 12. The germline V gene has CDR1 SEHNR and CDR2 FQNEAQ (reference sequence). The CDR3 is 16 residues long. The CDR3 loop is CASSHPPSGSGDEQFF. CDR3 DNA sequence: TGTGCCAGCAGCCACCCCCCTAGCGGGAGTGGCGATGAGCAGTTCTTC.

In its sample, this clone was seen a few times. The chain is built from TRBV7-6 and TRBJ2-6; 8 bases align to TRBD2. The CDR3 length is 18 residues. Germline CDR1 is SGHVS and CDR2 is FNYEAQ. V was clipped by 2 bases and J by 3 bases; unmatched bases: 9. The CDR3 bases are TGTGCCAGCAGCTTAAAAGCGGGAGATGTCGGTGGGGCCAACGTCCTGACTTTC. This sequence encodes CASSLKAGDVGGANVLTF.

The rearrangement links TRBV7-2 to TRBJ1-4, with a tentative D call TRBD1 (5 bases). The CDR3 is 15 amino acids. Trimming left V 5 bases short and J 1 base short, with 11 bases between. From germline, CDR1 is SGHTA and CDR2 FQGNSA. In nucleotides, the CDR3 is TGTGCCAGCAGCAAAGAGAGGGGAACTAATGAAAAACTGTTTTTT. This encodes CASSKERGTNEKLFF. Full variable domain (missing parts from reference TRBV7-2 and TRBJ1-4): GAGVSQSPSNKVTEKGKDVELRCDPISGHTALYWYRQSLGQGLEFLIYFQGNSAPDKSGLPSDRFSAERTGGSVSTLTIQRTQQEDSAVYLCASSKERGTNEKLFFGSGTQLSVL.

The J gene is TRBJ1-1, the V gene TRBV6-1, with a weak D call TRBD1 (6 bases). Germline V gene data show CDR1 as MNHNS and CDR2 as SASEGT. CDR3 length: 14 residues. V was trimmed by 6 bases and J by 3 bases, leaving 14 bases between them. CDR3 DNA: TGTGCCAGCAGGGGAACAGGGATGGACACTGAAGCTTTCTTT. It encodes CASRGTGMDTEAFF.

This CDR3 reads CASSSSRRSGPGGQYF. The CDR3 DNA reads TGTGCCAGCAGCTCCTCCCGACGGAGCGGACCGGGAGGGCAGTACTTC. The rearrangement uses TRBV11-2 and TRBJ2-7, with 7 bases lining up with TRBD2. Germline assignment: CDR1 SGHAT and CDR2 FQNNGV. This CDR3 region has 16 residues. V dropped 4 bases and J dropped 9; count of bases not matched to a gene: 18.

The chain joins TRBV2 to TRBJ2-5, with no clear D. Germline CDR1 is SNHLY and CDR2 is FYNNEI. The CDR3 contains 13 residues. The germline V and J ends were trimmed by 6 bases and 4 bases, with 12 bases remaining between them. CDR3 nucleotide sequence: TGTGCCAGCAGGGTTCCCGCGATAGAGACCCAGTACTTC. It yields the protein CASRVPAIETQYF.

This clone was detected once. V usage is TRBV5-4 and J usage is TRBJ2-5; 8 nucleotides match TRBD2. The CDR3 totals 16 residues. Trimming removed 0 bases from V and 2 bases from J; junction bases left unmatched: 6. CDR1 SGHNT and CDR2 YYREEE come from the germline V gene (reference sequence). The CDR3 DNA follows: TGTGCCAGCAGCTTGGTAAAGCGGGGGCCTCAAGAGACCCAGTACTTC. Protein product: CASSLVKRGPQETQYF.

This clone was detected a few times. V and J are TRBV2 and TRBJ1-4; no reliable D call. Germline loops: CDR1 SNHLY, CDR2 FYNNEI. Trimming pared 0 bases from V and 7 bases from J, leaving 3 bases between. The CDR3 runs to 12 residues. The CDR3 sequence is CASSEAGEKLFF. In DNA, the CDR3 is TGTGCCAGCAGTGAAGCGGGTGAAAAACTGTTTTTT.

The chain recombines TRBV7-2 with TRBJ2-1, with 10 bases identical to TRBD2. The trim removed 3 bases at V and 0 bases at J, leaving 11 bases unmatched. The germline V gene encodes CDR1 SGHTA and CDR2 FQGNSA. This CDR3 spans 19 amino acids. The CDR3 here is CASSFSGGTFGSSYNEQFF. The CDR3 DNA sequence: TGTGCCAGCAGCTTTAGCGGGGGGACCTTCGGGAGCTCCTACAATGAGCAGTTCTTC.

This chain joins TRBV30 and TRBJ2-1, with 7 bases matching TRBD2. CDR3 length: 16 amino acids. The J segment lost 1 base and the V segment lost 4 bases, leaving 10 bases of the junction unmatched. Per germline, CDR1 GTSNPN and CDR2 SVGIG (reference sequence). The CDR3 DNA follows: TGTGCCTGGACCCACGGGGGGTCTGGGTCCTACAATGAGCAGTTCTTC. This codes for CAWTHGGSGSYNEQFF.

In regard to this clone: Other DNA sequences within the sample encode an identical CDR3. V and J are TRBV19 and TRBJ1-4; possibly TRBD1 for D (5 bases). This CDR3 is 15 amino acids long. V was trimmed by 3 bases and J by 4 bases, leaving 12 bases between them. Germline CDR1 is LNHDA and CDR2 is SQIVND (reference sequence). CDR3: CASSIYPTVNEKLFF. DNA for the CDR3: TGTGCCAGTAGTATCTATCCGACAGTTAATGAAAAACTGTTTTTT.

The chain links TRBV19 to TRBJ1-3; D possibly corresponds to TRBD1 (5 bases). V was clipped by 8 bases and J by 0 bases, with 8 bases between them. This CDR3 comprises 13 residues. CDR1 is LNHDA, CDR2 SQIVND, per germline (reference sequence). The CDR3 here is CASVQGSGNTIYF. The CDR3 DNA follows: TGTGCCAGTGTCCAGGGCTCTGGAAACACCATATATTTT.

V usage is TRBV10-3 and J usage is TRBJ2-3, with 7 bases lining up with TRBD1. Germline V gene sequence: CDR1 ENHRY, CDR2 SYGVKD. Trimming removed 6 bases from V and 2 bases from J; junction bases left unmatched: 5. The CDR3 runs 14 residues. CDR3 nucleotides: TGTGCCATCAGGGAACAGGGGACCACAGATACGCAGTATTTT. This sequence encodes CAIREQGTTDTQYF.

This clone was detected only once. This chain connects TRBV2 to TRBJ2-1, with TRBD1 matching over 7 bases. V shed 5 bases, J shed 8 bases, and the junction held 9 bases outside the gene matches. CDR3 size: 14 residues. From germline, CDR1 is SNHLY and CDR2 FYNNEI. CDR3 coding DNA: TGTGCCAGCAGTACAGGGGCCCCCCGGGATGAGCAGTTCTTC. Translation: CASSTGAPRDEQFF. Supplemented by reference TRBV2 and TRBJ2-1, the full variable domain reads EPEVTQTPSHQVTQMGQEVILRCVPISNHLYFYWYRQILGQKVEFLVSFYNNEISEKSEIFDDQFSVERPDGSNFTLKIRSTKLEDSAMYFCASSTGAPRDEQFFGPGTRLTVL.

This chain uses TRBV9 with TRBJ2-5; 11 nucleotides agree with TRBD1. CDR3 length: 15 residues. Germline CDR1 is SGDLS and CDR2 is YYNGEE. J gave up 4 bases and V 4 bases, and 6 bases lay outside the gene matches. CDR3 amino acids: CASSSGTGGSETQYF. For the CDR3, the DNA is TGTGCCAGCAGCAGCGGGACAGGGGGGTCAGAGACCCAGTACTTC. Full variable domain (rest looked up from reference TRBV9 and TRBJ2-5): DSGVTQTPKHLITATGQRVTLRCSPRSGDLSVYWYQQSLDQGLQFLIQYYNGEERAKGNILERFSAQQFPDLHSELNLSSLELGDSALYFCASSSGTGGSETQYFGPGTRLLVL.

V gene TRBV30 combines with J gene TRBJ1-5; tentatively, D is TRBD1 (5 bases). This CDR3 is built from 12 residues. Germline CDR1 and CDR2: GTSNPN and SVGIG (reference sequence). V lost 3 bases to trimming and J lost 9 bases, with 12 bases between them. Here the CDR3 DNA reads TGTGCCTGGAGCCCCCCTGGGGGGCCCCAGCATTTT. Residues: CAWSPPGGPQHF.

The genes are TRBV14 and TRBJ2-2; D ambiguous. V gave up 1 base and J gave up 4 bases, with 7 bases separating them. CDR3 length: 14 residues. Germline V gene data show CDR1 as SGHDN and CDR2 as FVKESK. CDR3 sequence reads: CASSQVSSTGELFF. The CDR3 DNA is TGTGCCAGCAGCCAAGTGAGCAGCACCGGGGAGCTGTTTTTT.

This rearrangement joins TRBV9 to TRBJ2-5; a weak D match, TRBD2 (6 bases). Germline values: CDR1 SGDLS, CDR2 YYNGEE. The ends were cut back, 1 base at V and 5 bases at J, with 15 bases in the middle. This CDR3 region has 15 residues. The CDR3 spells CASSVSGSGEETQYF. The DNA for the CDR3 is TGTGCCAGCAGCGTAAGCGGGTCGGGGGAGGAGACCCAGTACTTC.

This clone was recorded only once. V usage is TRBV18 and J usage is TRBJ2-3; possibly TRBD1 or TRBD2 for D (5 bases each). Germline loops: CDR1 KGHSH, CDR2 LQKENI. The CDR3 extends over 16 amino acids. Trimming shortened V by 2 bases and J by 3 bases, and 15 bases separated the two germline ends. CDR3 nucleotide sequence: TGTGCCAGCTCACCAGTTAGGGGCCGCGGGACAGATACGCAGTATTTT. Encoded protein: CASSPVRGRGTDTQYF.

Here the CDR3 reads CASSPRLQSQHF. Here the CDR3 DNA reads TGTGCCAGTAGTCCAAGGCTACAGTCCCAGCATTTT. This chain links TRBV19 with TRBJ1-5; D not certain. CDR1 and CDR2 from the germline V gene are LNHDA and SQIVND (reference sequence). The CDR3 contains 12 residues. Trimming cost V 5 bases and J 11 bases, with 13 bases left between them.

This clone was recorded many times. V and J are TRBV6-6 and TRBJ1-2, with 7 nucleotides matching TRBD1. With V trimmed by 6 bases and J by 1 base, 11 bases remained unmatched. CDR3 size: 16 residues. Germline CDR1 reads MNHNY; CDR2 reads SVGAGI (reference sequence). CDR3 in DNA: TGTGCCAGCAGCGAACGACAGACAGGGAATAACTATGGCTACACCTTC. It translates to CASSERQTGNNYGYTF.

With respect to this clone: Within the sample, other DNA sequences also encode this same CDR3. The gene calls are TRBV2 and TRBJ1-5, with 9 nucleotides matching TRBD1. With 8 bases clipped from V and 4 bases from J, the junction kept 3 bases outside the gene matches. The CDR3 covers 13 residues. From germline, CDR1 is SNHLY and CDR2 FYNNEI. The chain's CDR3 is CASGGTGNQPQHF. Written as DNA, the CDR3 is TGTGCCAGCGGAGGGACAGGGAATCAGCCCCAGCATTTT.

This clone was seen more than once but under ten times. The rearrangement links TRBV2 to TRBJ2-5; weak D call: TRBD2 (6 bases). CDR1 is SNHLY and CDR2 is FYNNEI in the germline V gene. The CDR3 has 13 amino acids. V shed 5 bases and J shed 9 bases, with 16 bases lying between them. This CDR3 reads CASSQGLFEAQYF. The CDR3 DNA reads TGTGCCAGCAGTCAGGGACTTTTTGAGGCCCAGTACTTC. Complete variable domain (other parts from reference TRBV2 and TRBJ2-5): EPEVTQTPSHQVTQMGQEVILRCVPISNHLYFYWYRQILGQKVEFLVSFYNNEISEKSEIFDDQFSVERPDGSNFTLKIRSTKLEDSAMYFCASSQGLFEAQYFGPGTRLLVL.

J is TRBJ1-6 and V is TRBV6-4, with D maybe TRBD1 (5 bases). CDR1 and CDR2 (germline): MRHNA, SNTAGT. V dropped 5 bases and J dropped 9 bases, with 14 bases sitting between them. The CDR3 totals 14 residues. For the CDR3, the DNA is TGTGCCAGCAGTCCGGGGAGAAGGGGTTCACCCCTCCACTTT. Protein sequence: CASSPGRRGSPLHF.

This clone was recorded once. The chain combines TRBV6-6 with TRBJ2-7, with D perhaps TRBD2 (5 bases). The V gene's germline CDR1 is MNHNY and CDR2 SVGAGI (reference sequence). The CDR3 runs 14 residues. Trimming shortened V by 2 bases and J by 6 bases, and 14 bases separated the two germline ends. CDR3 residues: CASSYGPAGGEQYF. CDR3 nucleotides: TGTGCCAGCAGTTACGGTCCCGCGGGTGGCGAGCAGTACTTC.

The rearrangement links TRBV5-8 to TRBJ2-3, with 13 nucleotides matching TRBD2. Trimming at V came to 1 base and at J to 0 bases, leaving 11 bases not matched to a gene. This CDR3 contains 20 residues. CDR1 is SGHTS, CDR2 YDEGEE, per germline. CDR3 sequence: CASSLRLAGGLPISTDTQYF. The CDR3 DNA reads as TGTGCCAGCAGCTTGAGACTAGCGGGGGGTTTGCCGATAAGCACAGATACGCAGTATTTT.

The gene calls are TRBV2 and TRBJ1-5, with D possibly matching TRBD1 (5 bases). The V end was cut by 7 bases, the J end by 3 bases, with 13 bases between. The CDR3 totals 14 residues. Germline V CDR1 and CDR2: SNHLY, FYNNEI. The CDR3 region is CASKGLGNNQPQHF. CDR3 coding DNA: TGTGCCAGCAAGGGGTTGGGAAACAATCAGCCCCAGCATTTT. Looking up the rest from reference TRBV2 and TRBJ1-5 gives the full variable domain: EPEVTQTPSHQVTQMGQEVILRCVPISNHLYFYWYRQILGQKVEFLVSFYNNEISEKSEIFDDQFSVERPDGSNFTLKIRSTKLEDSAMYFCASKGLGNNQPQHFGDGTRLSIL.